This TCR beta chain was found in a study of human T cells and chemical hapten exposure. Study as a whole: Patients, chiefly female, had alopecia areata, totalis or universalis.

The time point here: patch test 1, 2 weeks after DPC sensitization. Treatment of the sample: therapeutic diphenylcyclopropenone sensitization with weekly scalp DPC. Trimming at V came to 3 bases and at J to 7 bases, leaving 8 bases not matched to a gene. The V gene's germline CDR1 is PRHDT and CDR2 FYEKMQ (reference sequence). The CDR3 totals 15 residues. This clonotype was counted at least ten times. TCRdb recomputed calls from the RACE reads with MiXCR, one row per CDR3 protein. The sample carries about 360,000 distinct CDR3 sequences, around 4.8% recorded once. Sequenced here: whole blood, sampled in connection with sensitization to the hapten diphenylcyclopropenone (DPC). The clonotype was recovered from a woman in her forties or fifties with alopecia areata. Some clones in this sample may be carry-over from other donors' samples. The chain couples TRBV13 to TRBJ2-7, with 11 nucleotides matching TRBD2. The CDR3 sequence: CASSLGLAVAREQYF. CDR3 bases: TGTGCCAGCAGCTTGGGACTAGCGGTAGCCAGGGAGCAGTACTTC.